The T cell receptor (beta chain) under discussion was sequenced for a study of CD8 T cells in Susac syndrome. RNA totalling roughly 0.45 to 1 ug underwent reverse transcription with random hexamers. MiXCR, applied by TCRdb to the immunoSEQ multiplex PCR reads, yields one record per CDR3 protein. The top ten hold around 0.1% of the sample, which has 150,000 to 200,000 distinct CDR3 sequences, 93% seen once. V was pared by 1 base and J by 2 bases, with 2 bases of the junction left unmatched. Per the germline V gene, CDR1 is SEHNR and CDR2 is FQNEAQ (reference sequence). CDR3 length: 15 residues. This rearrangement joins TRBV7-9 to TRBJ2-3; 8 nucleotides agree with TRBD1. The receptor comes from a human donor in good health. Source material: CD4+ T cells from PBMCs. The CDR3 reads CASSLGQGHTDTQYF. The CDR3 coding sequence is TGTGCCAGCAGCTTAGGACAGGGGCACACAGATACGCAGTATTTT. The full variable domain, its missing parts supplied by reference TRBV7-9 and TRBJ2-3, is DTGVSQNPRHKITKRGQNVTFRCDPISEHNRLYWYRQTLGQGPEFLTYFQNEAQLEKSRLLSDRFSAERPKGSFSTLEIQRTEQGDSAMYLCASSLGQGHTDTQYFGPGTRLTVL.